This T cell receptor (beta chain) was captured by sequencing in a study of beta chain features in type 1 diabetes. Study-level background: Examined across all samples were about 110,000,000 sorted cells.

This clone was observed a few times. The target antigen is unknown. General study points: In these data, an HLA type influence on TCRB rearrangement remained unresolved. Naive, central memory and Treg TCRB repertoires appeared more alike in patients than in healthy donors. Among type 1 diabetes patients, VDJ junctions had fewer insertions and more deletions.

The investigators reverse transcribed all of the isolated RNA, so they sequenced expressed TCRB transcripts. Clones were sequenced by immunoSEQ multiplex PCR, and TCRdb holds only the in-frame ones, with some missing. The sample gives hundreds of thousands of clones, approximately 31% of which show up once; roughly 0.066% is in the top ten. This receptor was taken from a man in his late teens or twenties in good health. Material for sequencing was naive CD4+ T cells from blood.

CDR3 protein: CASSLTPTQETQYF. CDR3 nucleotides: TGCGCCAGCAGCTTGACACCAACCCAAGAGACCCAGTACTTC. This rearrangement joins TRBV5-1 to TRBJ2-5; no clear D gene. Looked up from germline, CDR1 is SGHRS and CDR2 is YFSETQ. CDR3 length: 14 residues. Trimming took off 1 base at V and 1 base at J, with 8 bases between the two ends.